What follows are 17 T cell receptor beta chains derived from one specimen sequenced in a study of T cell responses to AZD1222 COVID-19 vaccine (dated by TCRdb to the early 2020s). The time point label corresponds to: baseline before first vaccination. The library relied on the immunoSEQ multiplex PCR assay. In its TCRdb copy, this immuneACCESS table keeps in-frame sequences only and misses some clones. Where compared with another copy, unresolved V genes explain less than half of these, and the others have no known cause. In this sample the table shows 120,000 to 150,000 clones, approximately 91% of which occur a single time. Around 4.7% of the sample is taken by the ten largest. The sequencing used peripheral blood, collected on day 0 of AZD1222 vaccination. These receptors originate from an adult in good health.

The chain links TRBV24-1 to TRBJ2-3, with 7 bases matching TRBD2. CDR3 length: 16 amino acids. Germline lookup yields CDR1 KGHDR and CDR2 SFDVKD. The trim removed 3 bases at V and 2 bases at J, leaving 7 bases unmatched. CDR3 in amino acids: CATSDGREAYTDTQYF. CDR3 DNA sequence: TGTGCCACCAGTGATGGGAGGGAGGCCTACACAGATACGCAGTATTTT.

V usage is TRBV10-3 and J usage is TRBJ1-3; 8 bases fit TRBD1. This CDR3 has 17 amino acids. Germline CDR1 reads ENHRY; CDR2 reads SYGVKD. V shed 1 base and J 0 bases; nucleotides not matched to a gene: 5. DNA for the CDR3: TGTGCCATCAGTGAGTTACAGGGGGTCGACTCTGGAAACACCATATATTTT. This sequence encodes CAISELQGVDSGNTIYF.

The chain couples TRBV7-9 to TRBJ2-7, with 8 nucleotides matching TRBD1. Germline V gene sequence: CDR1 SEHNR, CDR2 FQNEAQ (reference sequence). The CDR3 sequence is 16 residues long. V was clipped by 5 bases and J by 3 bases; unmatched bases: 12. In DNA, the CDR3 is TGTGCCAGCAGCATAACCCAGACAGGGGTTAACTACGAGCAGTACTTC. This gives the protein CASSITQTGVNYEQYF.

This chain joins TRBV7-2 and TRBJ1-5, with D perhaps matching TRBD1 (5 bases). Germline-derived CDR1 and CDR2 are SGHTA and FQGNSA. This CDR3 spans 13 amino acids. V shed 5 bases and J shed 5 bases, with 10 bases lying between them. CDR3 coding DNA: TGTGCCAGCAGCGAACGAGGGGATCAGCCCCAGCATTTT. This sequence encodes CASSERGDQPQHF.

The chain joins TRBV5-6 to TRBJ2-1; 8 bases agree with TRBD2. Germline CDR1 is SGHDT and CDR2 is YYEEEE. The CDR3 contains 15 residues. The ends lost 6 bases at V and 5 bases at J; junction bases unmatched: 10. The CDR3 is CASTHLVREDNEQFF. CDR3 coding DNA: TGTGCCAGCACCCATCTTGTGCGGGAGGACAATGAGCAGTTCTTC.

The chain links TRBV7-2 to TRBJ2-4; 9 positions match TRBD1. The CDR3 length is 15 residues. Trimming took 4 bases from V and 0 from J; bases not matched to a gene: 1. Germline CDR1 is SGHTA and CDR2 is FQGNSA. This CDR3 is CASSSQGAAKNIQYF. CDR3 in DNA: TGTGCCAGCAGCTCACAGGGGGCAGCCAAAAACATTCAGTACTTC.

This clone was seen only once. CDR3 residues: CASSQSWLTGGFYNEQFF. The CDR3 DNA reads as TGCGCCAGCAGTCAATCTTGGCTTACAGGGGGCTTCTACAATGAGCAGTTCTTC. This rearrangement joins TRBV23-1 to TRBJ2-1, with 9 bases fitting TRBD1. TRBV23-1 counts as an open reading frame of uncertain function. The CDR3 consists of 18 residues. V lost 0 bases to trimming and J lost 3 bases; unmatched junction nucleotides: 9.

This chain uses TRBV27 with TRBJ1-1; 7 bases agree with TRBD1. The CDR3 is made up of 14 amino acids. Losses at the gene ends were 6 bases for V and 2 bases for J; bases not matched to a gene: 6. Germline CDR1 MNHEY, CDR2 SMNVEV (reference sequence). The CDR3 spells CASSRQGLNTEAFF. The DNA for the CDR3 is TGTGCCAGCAGCCGACAGGGATTAAACACTGAAGCTTTCTTT.

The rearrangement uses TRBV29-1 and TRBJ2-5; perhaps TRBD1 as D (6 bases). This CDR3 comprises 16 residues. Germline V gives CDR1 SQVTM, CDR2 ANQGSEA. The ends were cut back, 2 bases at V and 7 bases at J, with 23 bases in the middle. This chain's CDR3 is CSVEPQYTRETGTQYF. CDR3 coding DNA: TGCAGCGTTGAACCCCAATACACCCGCGAGACAGGGACCCAGTACTTC.

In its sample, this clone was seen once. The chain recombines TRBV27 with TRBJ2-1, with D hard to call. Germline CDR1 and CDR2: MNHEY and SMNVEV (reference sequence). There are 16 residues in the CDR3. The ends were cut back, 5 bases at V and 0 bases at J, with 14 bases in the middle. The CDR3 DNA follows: TGTGCCAGCAGTCCTAAGGTTCCCAGCTCCTACAATGAGCAGTTCTTC. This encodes CASSPKVPSSYNEQFF.

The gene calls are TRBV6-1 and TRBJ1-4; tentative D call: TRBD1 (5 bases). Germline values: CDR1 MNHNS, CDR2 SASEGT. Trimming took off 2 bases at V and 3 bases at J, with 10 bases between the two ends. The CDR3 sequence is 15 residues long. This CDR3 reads CASSESAGSNEKLFF. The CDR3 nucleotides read TGTGCCAGCAGTGAATCGGCAGGGTCTAATGAAAAACTGTTTTTT.

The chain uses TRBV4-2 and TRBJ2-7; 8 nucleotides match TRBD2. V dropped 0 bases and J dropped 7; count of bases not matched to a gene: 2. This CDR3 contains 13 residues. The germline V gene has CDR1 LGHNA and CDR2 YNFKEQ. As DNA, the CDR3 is TGTGCCAGCAGCCAAGATGCGGGGGGAGAGCAGTACTTC. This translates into CASSQDAGGEQYF.

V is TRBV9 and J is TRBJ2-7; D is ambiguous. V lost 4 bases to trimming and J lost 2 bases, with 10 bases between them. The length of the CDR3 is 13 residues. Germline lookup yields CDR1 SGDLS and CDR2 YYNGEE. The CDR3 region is CASSTDRTYEQYF. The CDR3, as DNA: TGTGCCAGCAGCACGGACCGAACCTACGAGCAGTACTTC.

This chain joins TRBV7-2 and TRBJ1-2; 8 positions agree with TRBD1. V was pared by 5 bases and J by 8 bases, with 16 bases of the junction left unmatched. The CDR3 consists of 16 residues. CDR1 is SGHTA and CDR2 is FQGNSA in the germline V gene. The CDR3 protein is CASSIYLTGATAGYTF. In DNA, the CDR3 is TGTGCCAGCAGCATCTACCTGACAGGGGCGACCGCGGGCTACACCTTC.

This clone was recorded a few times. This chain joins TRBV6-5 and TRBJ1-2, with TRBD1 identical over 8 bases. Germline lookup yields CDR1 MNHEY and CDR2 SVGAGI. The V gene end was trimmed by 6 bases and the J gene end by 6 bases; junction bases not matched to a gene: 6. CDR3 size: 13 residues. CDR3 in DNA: TGTGCCAGCAGGGACAGGGAATGGCATGGCTACACCTTC. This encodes CASRDREWHGYTF.

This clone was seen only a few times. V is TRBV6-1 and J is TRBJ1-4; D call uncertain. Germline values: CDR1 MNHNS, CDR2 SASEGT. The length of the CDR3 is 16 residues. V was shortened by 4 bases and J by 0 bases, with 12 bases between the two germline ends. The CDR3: CASSAARKATNEKLFF. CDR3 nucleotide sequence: TGTGCCAGCAGTGCGGCCAGGAAGGCAACTAATGAAAAACTGTTTTTT.

CDR3: CASSLEPAEKLFF. DNA for the CDR3: TGCGCCAGCAGCTTGGAACCGGCGGAAAAACTGTTTTTT. The V call is TRBV5-1, the J call TRBJ1-4; D is undetermined. Germline CDR1 and CDR2: SGHRS and YFSETQ. Trimming took 0 bases from V and 8 from J, leaving 8 bases between them. The CDR3 contains 13 residues.